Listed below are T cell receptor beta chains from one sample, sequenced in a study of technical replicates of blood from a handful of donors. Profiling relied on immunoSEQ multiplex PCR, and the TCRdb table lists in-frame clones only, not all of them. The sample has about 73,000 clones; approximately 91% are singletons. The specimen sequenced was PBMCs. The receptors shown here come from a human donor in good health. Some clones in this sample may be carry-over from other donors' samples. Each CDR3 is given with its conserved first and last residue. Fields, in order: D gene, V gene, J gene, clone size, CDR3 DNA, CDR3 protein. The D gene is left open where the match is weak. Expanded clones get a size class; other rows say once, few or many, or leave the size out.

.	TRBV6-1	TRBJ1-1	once	TGTGCCAGCAGCCGGGGGAACACTGAAGCTTTCTTT	CASSRGNTEAFF
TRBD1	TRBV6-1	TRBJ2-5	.	TGTGCCAGCAGGTGGGGACAGTCGGAGACCCAGTACTTC	CASRWGQSETQYF
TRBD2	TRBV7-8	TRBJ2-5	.	TGTGCCAGCAGCTCAGGACTAGCGAGGCAAGAGACCCAGTACTTC	CASSSGLARQETQYF
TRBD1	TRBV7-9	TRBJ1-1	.	TGTGCCAGCAGCTTGGGGACAGGCGTAAACACTGAAGCTTTCTTT	CASSLGTGVNTEAFF
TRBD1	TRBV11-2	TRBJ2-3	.	TGTGCCAGTAAGACAGGGGGGACAGATACGCAGTATTTT	CASKTGGTDTQYF
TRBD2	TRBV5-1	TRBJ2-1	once	TGCGCCAGCAGCTTTAGCGGGAGTTACAATGAGCAGTTCTTC	CASSFSGSYNEQFF
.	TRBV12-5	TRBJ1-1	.	TGTGCTAGTGGTTTGACACCTCTCGGCAGGGGAGCTTTCTTT	CASGLTPLGRGAFF
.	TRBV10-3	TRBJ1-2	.	TGTGCCAGCAAGGGGTCAGGCCCATATGGCTACACCTTC	CASKGSGPYGYTF
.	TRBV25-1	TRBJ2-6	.	TGTGCCAGCAGCCCCGGGACATCGTCTGGGGCCAACGTCCTGACTTTC	CASSPGTSSGANVLTF
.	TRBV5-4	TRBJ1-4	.	TGTGCCACTTCCAGATCAACTAATGAAAAACTGTTTTTT	CATSRSTNEKLFF
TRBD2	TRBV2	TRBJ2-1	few	TGTGCCAGCAGGCGGGGGGGCTCCGGGCAGTTCTTC	CASRRGGSGQFF
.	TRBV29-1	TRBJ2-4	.	TGCAGCGTTGATACCGGGGTTGACATTCAGTACTTC	CSVDTGVDIQYF
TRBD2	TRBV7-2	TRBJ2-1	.	TGTGCCAGCAGCTTAGGGGCAGGGACTAACAATGAGCAGTTCTTC	CASSLGAGTNNEQFF
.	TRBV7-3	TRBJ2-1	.	TGTGCCAGCAGCTCCCAGGGAAATGAGCAGTTCTTC	CASSSQGNEQFF
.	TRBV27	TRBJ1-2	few	TGTGCCAGCAGCAGCTCGGGGTTTGACTATGGCTACACCTTC	CASSSSGFDYGYTF
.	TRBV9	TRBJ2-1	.	TGTGCCAGCAGCGTAGACGCGGTTCGAGGTGAGCAGTTCTTC	CASSVDAVRGEQFF
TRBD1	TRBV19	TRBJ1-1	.	TGTGCCAGTAGTATAGATCAAGGGGGCAGGGGACGAGCTTTCTTT	CASSIDQGGRGRAFF
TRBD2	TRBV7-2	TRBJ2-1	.	TGTGCCAGCAGCTTAGCGACTAGCGGGAGTTTGCAGTTCTTC	CASSLATSGSLQFF
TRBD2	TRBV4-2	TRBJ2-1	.	TGTGCCAGCAGCCAAGACCTGAGCGCGGGAGGAAACAATGAGCAGTTCTTC	CASSQDLSAGGNNEQFF
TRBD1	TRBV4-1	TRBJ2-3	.	TGCGCCAGCAGCCGGGACAGGGGTCCAGATACGCAGTATTTT	CASSRDRGPDTQYF
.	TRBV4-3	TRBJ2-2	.	TGCGCCAGCAGCCGTACAGGGAGAAAAGGCACCGGGGAGCTGTTTTTT	CASSRTGRKGTGELFF
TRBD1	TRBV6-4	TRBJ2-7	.	TGTGCCAGCAGCCGTACAGGGGGCCTTGAGTACGAGCAGTACTTC	CASSRTGGLEYEQYF
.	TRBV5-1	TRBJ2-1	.	TGCGCCAGCAGTTCCCATAATGAGCAGTTCTTC	CASSSHNEQFF
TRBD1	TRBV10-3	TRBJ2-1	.	TGTGCCATCAAAGAGGACAGGTACAATGAGCAGTTCTTC	CAIKEDRYNEQFF
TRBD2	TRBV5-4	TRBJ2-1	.	TGTGCCAGCAGCCCCACTAGCGGGAGGAACAATGAGCAGTTCTTC	CASSPTSGRNNEQFF
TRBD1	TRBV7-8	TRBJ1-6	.	TGTGCCAGCACCGTGTGGCGGGCAGGGGGTAGGGCACCCCTCCACTTT	CASTVWRAGGRAPLHF
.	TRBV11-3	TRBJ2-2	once	TGTGCCAGCAGCTTAGTGCGGACCGGGGAGCTGTTTTTT	CASSLVRTGELFF
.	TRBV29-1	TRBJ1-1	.	TGCAACGCCGACAGACTGAACACTGAAGCTTTCTTT	CNADRLNTEAFF
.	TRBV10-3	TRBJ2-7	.	TGTGCCATAGCGGCACTGAGCTCCTACGAGCAGTACTTC	CAIAALSSYEQYF
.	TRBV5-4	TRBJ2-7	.	TGTGCCAGCAGCTTGCCTGGAGCCTACGAGCAGTACTTC	CASSLPGAYEQYF
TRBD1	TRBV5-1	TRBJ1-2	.	TGCGCCAGCAGCTTAAAAGGGACAGGGGCTGGCTACACCTTC	CASSLKGTGAGYTF
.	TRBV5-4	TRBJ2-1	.	TGTGCCAGCAGCTTGGCCGTAACGGGGGGCGGTGGTGAGCAGTTCTTC	CASSLAVTGGGGEQFF
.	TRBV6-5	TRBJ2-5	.	TGTGCCAGCAGTTTCCGGAGACAAGAGACCCAGTACTTC	CASSFRRQETQYF
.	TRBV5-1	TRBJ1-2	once	TGCGCCAGCAGCTGGCAGGGTCAGGGAAGTGGAATTGATAGCACCTTC	CASSWQGQGSGIDSTF
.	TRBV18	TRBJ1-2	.	TGTGCCAGCTCAGACCTCACAGGGCTGGGCTATGGCTACACCTTC	CASSDLTGLGYGYTF
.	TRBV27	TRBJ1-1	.	TGTGCCAGCAGGAGGGAGCAGCGTATGAACACTGAAGCTTTCTTT	CASRREQRMNTEAFF
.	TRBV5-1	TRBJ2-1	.	TGCGCCAGCAGCTCGGCTGGACAGACCCAGTCCCACTCCTACAATGAGCAGTTCTTC	CASSSAGQTQSHSYNEQFF
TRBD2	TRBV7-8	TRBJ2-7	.	TGTGCCAGCAGCTTAGCGACTAGCGGGGGCTACGAGCAGTACTTC	CASSLATSGGYEQYF
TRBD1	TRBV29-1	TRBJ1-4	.	TGCAGCGCCGAACTCTTACAGGGGGAGCGAGAAAAACTGTTTTTT	CSAELLQGEREKLFF
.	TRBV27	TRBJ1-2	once	TGTGCCAGCAGTAACACAGGATTCGGCTATGGCTACACCTTC	CASSNTGFGYGYTF
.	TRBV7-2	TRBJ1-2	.	TGTGCCAGCAGTAAACCCGGGGGAGGCCTCTATGGCTACACCTTC	CASSKPGGGLYGYTF
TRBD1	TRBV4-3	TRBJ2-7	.	TGCGCCAGCAGCCAAGGGGGACAGGCTTACGAGCAGTACTTC	CASSQGGQAYEQYF
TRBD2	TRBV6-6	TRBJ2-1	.	TGTGCCAGCAGTTATCTAGCGGACGTCTCCTACAATGAGCAGTTCTTC	CASSYLADVSYNEQFF
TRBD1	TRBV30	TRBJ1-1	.	TGTGCCTGGAGTGTTCCCGGGTCAGGGGGAACTGAAGCTTTCTTT	CAWSVPGSGGTEAFF
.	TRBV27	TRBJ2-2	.	TGTGCCAGCAGTTTATTCTCCTCGTTATTGAACACCGGGGAGCTGTTTTTT	CASSLFSSLLNTGELFF
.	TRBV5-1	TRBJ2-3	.	TGCGCCAGCAGCCCAAACAGGGTGGATACGCAGTATTTT	CASSPNRVDTQYF
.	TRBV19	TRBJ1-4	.	TGTGCCAGTAGCACCCCGACAGGCGGTAATGAAAAACTGTTTTTT	CASSTPTGGNEKLFF